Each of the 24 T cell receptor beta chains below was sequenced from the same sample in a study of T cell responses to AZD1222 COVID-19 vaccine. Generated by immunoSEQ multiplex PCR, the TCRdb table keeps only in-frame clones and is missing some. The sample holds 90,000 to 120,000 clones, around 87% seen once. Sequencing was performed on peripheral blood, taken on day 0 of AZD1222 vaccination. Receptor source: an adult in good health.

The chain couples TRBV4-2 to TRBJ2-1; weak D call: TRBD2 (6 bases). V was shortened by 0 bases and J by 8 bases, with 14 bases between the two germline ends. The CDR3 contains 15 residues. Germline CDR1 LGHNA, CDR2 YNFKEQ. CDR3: CASSQDLLAEYEQFF. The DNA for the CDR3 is TGTGCCAGCAGCCAAGATTTACTAGCCGAGTATGAGCAGTTCTTC.

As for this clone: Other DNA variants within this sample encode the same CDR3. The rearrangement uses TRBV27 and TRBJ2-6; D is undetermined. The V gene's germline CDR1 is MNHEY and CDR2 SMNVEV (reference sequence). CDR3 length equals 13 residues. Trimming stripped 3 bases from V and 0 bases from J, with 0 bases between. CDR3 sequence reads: CASSFSGANVLTF. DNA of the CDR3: TGTGCCAGCAGTTTCTCTGGGGCCAACGTCCTGACTTTC.

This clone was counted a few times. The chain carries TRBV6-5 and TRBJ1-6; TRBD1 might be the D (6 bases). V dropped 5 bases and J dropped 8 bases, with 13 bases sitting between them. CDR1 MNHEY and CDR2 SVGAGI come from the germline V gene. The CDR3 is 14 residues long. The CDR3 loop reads CASSKRGEDSPLHF. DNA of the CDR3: TGTGCCAGCAGTAAGAGGGGGGAGGATTCACCCCTCCACTTT.

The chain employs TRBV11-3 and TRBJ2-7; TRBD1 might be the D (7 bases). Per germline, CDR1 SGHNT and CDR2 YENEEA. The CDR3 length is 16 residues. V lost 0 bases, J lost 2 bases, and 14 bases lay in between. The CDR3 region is CASSLDLTGRTYEQYF. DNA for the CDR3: TGTGCCAGCAGCTTAGATCTGACAGGGAGGACCTACGAGCAGTACTTC.

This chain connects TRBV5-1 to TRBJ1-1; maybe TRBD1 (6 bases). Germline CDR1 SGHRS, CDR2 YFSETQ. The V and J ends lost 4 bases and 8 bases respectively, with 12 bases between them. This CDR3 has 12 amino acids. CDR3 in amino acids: CASSITGTEAFF. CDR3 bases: TGCGCCAGCAGCATTACAGGGACCGAAGCTTTCTTT.

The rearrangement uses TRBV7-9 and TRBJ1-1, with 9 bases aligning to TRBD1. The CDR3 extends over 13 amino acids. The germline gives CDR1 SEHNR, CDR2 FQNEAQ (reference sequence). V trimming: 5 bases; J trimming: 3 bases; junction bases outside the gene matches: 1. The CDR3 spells CASSDRGDTEAFF. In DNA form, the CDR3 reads TGTGCCAGCAGCGACAGGGGGGACACTGAAGCTTTCTTT.

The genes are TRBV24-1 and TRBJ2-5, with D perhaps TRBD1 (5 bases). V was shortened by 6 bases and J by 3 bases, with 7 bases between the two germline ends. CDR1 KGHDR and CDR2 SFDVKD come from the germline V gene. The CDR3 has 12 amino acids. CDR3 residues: CATSQGKETQYF. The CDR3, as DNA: TGTGCCACCAGTCAGGGTAAAGAGACCCAGTACTTC.

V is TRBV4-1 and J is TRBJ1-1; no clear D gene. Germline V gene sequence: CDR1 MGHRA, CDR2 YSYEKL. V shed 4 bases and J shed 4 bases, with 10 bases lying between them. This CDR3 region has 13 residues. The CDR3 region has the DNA TGCGCCAGCAGCCCCGACGGCGTCACTGAAGCTTTCTTT. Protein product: CASSPDGVTEAFF.

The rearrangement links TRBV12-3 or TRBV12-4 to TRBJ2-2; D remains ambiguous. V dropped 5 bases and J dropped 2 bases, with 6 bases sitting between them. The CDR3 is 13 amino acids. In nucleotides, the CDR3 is TGTGCCAGCAGTACCTTTAACACCGGGGAGCTGTTTTTT. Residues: CASSTFNTGELFF.

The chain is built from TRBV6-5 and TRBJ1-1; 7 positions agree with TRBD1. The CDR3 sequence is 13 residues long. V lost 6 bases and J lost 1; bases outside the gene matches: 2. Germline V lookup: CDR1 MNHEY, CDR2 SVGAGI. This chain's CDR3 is CASRRTGNTEAFF. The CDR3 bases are TGTGCCAGCAGACGGACAGGGAACACTGAAGCTTTCTTT.

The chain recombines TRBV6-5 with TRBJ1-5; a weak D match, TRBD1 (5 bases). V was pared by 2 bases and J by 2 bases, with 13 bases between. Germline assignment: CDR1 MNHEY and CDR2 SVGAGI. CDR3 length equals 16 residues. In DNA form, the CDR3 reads TGTGCCAGCAGTTACGGGGGGGGACCAGGCAATCAGCCCCAGCATTTT. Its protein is CASSYGGGPGNQPQHF.

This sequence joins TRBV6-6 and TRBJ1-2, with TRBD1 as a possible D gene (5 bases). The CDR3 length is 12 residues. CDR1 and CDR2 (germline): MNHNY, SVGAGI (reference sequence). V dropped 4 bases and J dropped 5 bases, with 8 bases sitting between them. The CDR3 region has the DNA TGTGCCAGCAGTTCACAGGTTTATGGCTACACCTTC. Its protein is CASSSQVYGYTF.

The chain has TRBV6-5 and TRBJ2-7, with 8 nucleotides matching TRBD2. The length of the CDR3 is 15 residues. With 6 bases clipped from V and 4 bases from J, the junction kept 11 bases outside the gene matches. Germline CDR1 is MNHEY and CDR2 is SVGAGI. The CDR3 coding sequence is TGTGCCAGCAGCCAGGGAGTAGCGGGACAATACGAGCAGTACTTC. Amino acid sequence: CASSQGVAGQYEQYF.

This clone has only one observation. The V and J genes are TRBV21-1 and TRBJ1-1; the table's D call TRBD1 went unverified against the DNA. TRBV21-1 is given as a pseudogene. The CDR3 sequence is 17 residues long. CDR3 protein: CASSKALAGQPNTEAFF. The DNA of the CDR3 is TGTGCCAGCAGCAAAGCGCTTGCTGGACAACCGAACACTGAAGCTTTCTTT.

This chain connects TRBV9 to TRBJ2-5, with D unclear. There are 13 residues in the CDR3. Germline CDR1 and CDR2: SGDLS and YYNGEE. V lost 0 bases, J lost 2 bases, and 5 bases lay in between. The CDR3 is CASSVVRQETQYF. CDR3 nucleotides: TGTGCCAGCAGCGTAGTCCGGCAAGAGACCCAGTACTTC. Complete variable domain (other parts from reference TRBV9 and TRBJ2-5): DSGVTQTPKHLITATGQRVTLRCSPRSGDLSVYWYQQSLDQGLQFLIQYYNGEERAKGNILERFSAQQFPDLHSELNLSSLELGDSALYFCASSVVRQETQYFGPGTRLLVL.

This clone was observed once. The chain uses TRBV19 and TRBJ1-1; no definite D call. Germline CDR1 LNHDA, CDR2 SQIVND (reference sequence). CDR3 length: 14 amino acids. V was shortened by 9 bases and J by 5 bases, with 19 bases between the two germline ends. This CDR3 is CASELPFPRTEAFF. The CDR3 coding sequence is TGTGCCAGCGAACTCCCATTCCCCCGGACTGAAGCTTTCTTT.

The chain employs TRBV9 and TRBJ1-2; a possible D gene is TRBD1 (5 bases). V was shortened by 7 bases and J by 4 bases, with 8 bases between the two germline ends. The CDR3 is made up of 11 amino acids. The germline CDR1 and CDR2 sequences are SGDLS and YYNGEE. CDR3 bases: TGTGCCAGCGACAGCCTCTATGGCTACACCTTC. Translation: CASDSLYGYTF. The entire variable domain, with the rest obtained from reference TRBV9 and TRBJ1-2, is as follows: DSGVTQTPKHLITATGQRVTLRCSPRSGDLSVYWYQQSLDQGLQFLIQYYNGEERAKGNILERFSAQQFPDLHSELNLSSLELGDSALYFCASDSLYGYTFGSGTRLTVV.

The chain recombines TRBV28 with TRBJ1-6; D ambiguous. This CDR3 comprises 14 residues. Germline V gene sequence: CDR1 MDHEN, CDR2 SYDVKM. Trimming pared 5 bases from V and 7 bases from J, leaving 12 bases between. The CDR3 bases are TGTGCCAGCAGTCCTACCTACCCCAATTCACCCCTCCACTTT. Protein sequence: CASSPTYPNSPLHF. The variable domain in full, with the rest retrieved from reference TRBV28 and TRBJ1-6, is DVKVTQSSRYLVKRTGEKVFLECVQDMDHENMFWYRQDPGLGLRLIYFSYDVKMKEKGDIPEGYSVSREKKERFSLILESASTNQTSMYLCASSPTYPNSPLHFGNGTRLTVT.

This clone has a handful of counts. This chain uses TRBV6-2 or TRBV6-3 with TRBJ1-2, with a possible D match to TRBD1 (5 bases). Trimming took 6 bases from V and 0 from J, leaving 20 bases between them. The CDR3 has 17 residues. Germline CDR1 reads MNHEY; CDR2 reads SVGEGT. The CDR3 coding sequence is TGTGCCAGCAGCGAAGCATCGCCAGACAGACCTAACTATGGCTACACCTTC. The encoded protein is CASSEASPDRPNYGYTF.

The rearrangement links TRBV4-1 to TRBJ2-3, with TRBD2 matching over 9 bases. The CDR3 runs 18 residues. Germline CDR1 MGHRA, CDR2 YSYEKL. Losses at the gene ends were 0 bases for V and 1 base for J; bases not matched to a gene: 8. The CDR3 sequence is CASSQDRASGTRTDTQYF. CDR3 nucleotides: TGCGCCAGCAGCCAAGATAGGGCTAGCGGGACGCGCACAGATACGCAGTATTTT.

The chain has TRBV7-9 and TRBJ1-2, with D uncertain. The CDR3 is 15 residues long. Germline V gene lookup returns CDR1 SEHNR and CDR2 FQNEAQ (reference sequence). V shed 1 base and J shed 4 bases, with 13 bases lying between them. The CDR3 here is CASSLVGSEIYGYTF. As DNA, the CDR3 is TGTGCCAGCAGCTTAGTCGGCAGCGAGATCTATGGCTACACCTTC.

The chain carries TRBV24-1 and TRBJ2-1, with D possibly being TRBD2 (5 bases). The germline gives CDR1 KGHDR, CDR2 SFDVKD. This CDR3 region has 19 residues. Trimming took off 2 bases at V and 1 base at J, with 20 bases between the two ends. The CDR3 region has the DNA TGTGCCACCAGTGATTGGGCTAAAGAGGGTTGGGGTTCCTACAATGAGCAGTTCTTC. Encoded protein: CATSDWAKEGWGSYNEQFF.

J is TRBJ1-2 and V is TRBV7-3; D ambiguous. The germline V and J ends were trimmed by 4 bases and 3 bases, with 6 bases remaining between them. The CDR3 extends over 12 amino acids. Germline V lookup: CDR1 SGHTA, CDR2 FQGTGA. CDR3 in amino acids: CASSSDDYGYTF. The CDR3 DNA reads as TGTGCCAGCAGCTCGGATGACTATGGCTACACCTTC.

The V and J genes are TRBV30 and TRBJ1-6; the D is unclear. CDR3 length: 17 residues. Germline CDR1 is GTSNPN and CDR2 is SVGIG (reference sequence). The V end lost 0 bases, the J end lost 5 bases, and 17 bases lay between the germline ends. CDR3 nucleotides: TGTGCCTGGAGTGTAAGGGTGATTGGACGAGATAATTCACCCCTCCACTTT. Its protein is CAWSVRVIGRDNSPLHF.